Below, 17 T cell receptor beta chains from the same sample are listed, as sequenced in a study of synovial regulatory T cells in juvenile arthritis. The synovial samples were synovial fluid, paired with peripheral blood from each active arthritis patient. Sequenced by immunoSEQ multiplex PCR; TCRdb stores in-frame clones only, minus some. The table lists around 2,200 clones. Material for sequencing was Treg cells from the synovium. These receptors were obtained from a donor aged 2-35 years with juvenile idiopathic arthritis.

By frequency, this clone registers medium-sized. V gene TRBV19 combines with J gene TRBJ1-5; TCRdb gives TRBD1 as the D gene, but with no DNA this cannot be confirmed. The CDR3 is made up of 16 amino acids. Only the protein is available. The germline V gene has CDR1 LNHDA and CDR2 SQIVND (reference sequence). CDR3: CASSMGQGAFRQPQHF.

Considering frequency, this clone is medium-sized. The chain employs TRBV27 and TRBJ2-1; TCRdb's D call, TRBD1, is unchecked because there is no DNA. The CDR3 has 16 residues. No nucleotide data were recorded. CDR1 is MNHEY and CDR2 is SMNVEV in the germline V gene (reference sequence). CDR3 region: CASSLMGAHPYNEQFF.

Its frequency marks this clone as medium-sized. The chain recombines TRBV7-6 with TRBJ2-1; TCRdb gives TRBD2 as the D gene, but with no DNA this cannot be confirmed. CDR3 size: 14 residues. The protein alone is recorded here. CDR1 and CDR2 from the germline V gene are SGHVS and FNYEAQ. This chain's CDR3 is CASSLAGVGNEQFF.

This clone is classed as medium-sized (0.01 to 0.1%) by frequency. The chain joins TRBV7-9 to TRBJ2-2. Germline V gene data show CDR1 as SEHNR and CDR2 as FQNEAQ (reference sequence). This CDR3 contains 15 residues. The record lacks a DNA sequence. CDR3: CASSLLGQNTGELFF.

According to its frequency, this clone is medium-sized. This chain joins TRBV6-5 and TRBJ2-7; the D call from TCRdb, TRBD2, cannot be confirmed without DNA. The CDR3 consists of 14 residues. Only the protein sequence is given. The V gene's germline CDR1 is MNHEY and CDR2 SVGAGI. The CDR3 spells CASSSGGGYYEQYF.

Its frequency marks this clone as medium-sized (0.01 to 0.1%). The chain joins TRBV9 to TRBJ2-1; the TCRdb call, TRBD2, lacks DNA for checking. Looked up from germline, CDR1 is SGDLS and CDR2 is YYNGEE. This CDR3 region has 16 residues. No DNA is listed. The CDR3 is CASSVEAGVPYNEQFF.

This clone is deemed medium-sized by its frequency. The chain combines TRBV11-2 with TRBJ2-5; there is no DNA to check the TCRdb D call of TRBD1. The CDR3 length is 13 residues. A DNA sequence was not provided. CDR1 is SGHAT, CDR2 FQNNGV, per germline. This chain's CDR3 is CASSLSGVETQYF.

This clone counts as medium-sized by frequency. The chain is built from TRBV7-3 and TRBJ2-1; with no DNA, the TCRdb D assignment of TRBD2 cannot be verified. The CDR3 contains 16 residues. The entry carries no DNA sequence. Germline CDR1 SGHTA, CDR2 FQGTGA. CDR3: CASSPLSTSGHNEQFF.

This clone is classed as medium-sized by frequency. The chain joins TRBV6-5 to TRBJ1-2; TCRdb returns TRBD1, unconfirmable since there is no DNA. This CDR3 spans 14 amino acids. The DNA is unrecorded. The V gene's germline CDR1 is MNHEY and CDR2 SVGAGI. The CDR3 loop is CASRYSGHPYDYTF.

Judged by frequency, this clone is hyperexpanded. The chain recombines TRBV5-6 with TRBJ1-2. Germline-derived CDR1 and CDR2 are SGHDT and YYEEEE. CDR3 length: 17 amino acids. The DNA is not on file. This CDR3 reads CASSLFGTTDGRYGYTF.

Its frequency marks this clone as medium-sized (0.01 to 0.1%). The rearrangement links TRBV29-1 to TRBJ1-1. This CDR3 has 13 residues. No nucleotide data were recorded. Looked up from germline, CDR1 is SQVTM and CDR2 is ANQGSEA. The CDR3 sequence is CSVVSYQNTEAFF.

This clone ranks as medium-sized in terms of frequency. The J gene is TRBJ2-7, the V gene TRBV5-1; the TCRdb call, TRBD2, lacks DNA for checking. The germline V gene has CDR1 SGHRS and CDR2 YFSETQ. The CDR3 spans 15 residues. DNA was not recorded. CDR3 in amino acids: CASSLELAGGPEQYF.

This clone shows up as medium-sized by frequency. This chain connects TRBV12-5 to TRBJ2-1; as DNA is missing, the TRBD2 call by TCRdb cannot be tested. The germline gives CDR1 LGHNT, CDR2 FRNRAP. CDR3 length: 16 residues. The DNA sequence is not available. CDR3 region: CASGFASGSPYNEQFF.

This clone counts as medium-sized by frequency. This chain joins TRBV23-1 and TRBJ2-7; the D gene TCRdb calls, TRBD2, cannot be checked with no DNA. TRBV23-1 is identified as an open reading frame with a role that is uncertain. The CDR3 spans 13 residues. DNA was not recorded. The CDR3: CASSQGGGYEQYF.

Its frequency marks this clone as medium-sized. The rearrangement joins TRBV18 to TRBJ2-3. This CDR3 is built from 16 residues. The DNA sequence is not available. The germline CDR1 and CDR2 sequences are KGHSH and LQKENI. CDR3 in amino acids: CASSLTGLASTDTQYF. Full variable domain (missing parts from reference TRBV18 and TRBJ2-3): NAGVMQNPRHLVRRRGQEARLRCSPMKGHSHVYWYRQLPEEGLKFMVYLQKENIIDESGMPKERFSAEFPKEGPSILRIQQVVRGDSAAYFCASSLTGLASTDTQYFGPGTRLTVL.

This clone is classed as medium-sized by frequency. This chain joins TRBV5-1 and TRBJ1-4; the D call from TCRdb, TRBD1, cannot be confirmed without DNA. CDR3 length: 15 residues. The DNA is unrecorded. Germline-derived CDR1 and CDR2 are SGHRS and YFSETQ. This CDR3 reads CASSLIQGGGEKLFF.

According to its frequency, this clone is medium-sized. J is TRBJ1-6 and V is TRBV19. Germline V CDR1 and CDR2: LNHDA, SQIVND (reference sequence). The CDR3 loop spans 16 amino acids. This entry has no DNA. CDR3 in amino acids: CASSIWGEGYNSPLHF.